These 9 T cell receptor beta chains were all obtained from the same sample, sequenced in a study of post-analysis software for immune sequencing data. Tagging with unique molecular identifiers was a feature of the TCR beta cDNA libraries. TCRdb processed the PCR reads anew with MiXCR; each CDR3 protein has one entry. Counted here are hundreds of thousands of distinct CDR3 sequences, over 45% occurring once; the ten biggest clones make up about 11%. These TCRs' antigens remain unknown. Regarding the study as a whole: TRBV5-6, TRBV5-1 and TRBV20-1 belonged to a set of about five TRBV segments that were more frequent in patients than controls.

Sequenced input: blood. The receptor source for this set is a girl aged 2 to 9 with multiple sclerosis.

This clonotype was recorded a few times. The chain has TRBV4-3 and TRBJ1-2, with 9 bases that match TRBD1. CDR3 size: 14 residues. Germline V gives CDR1 LGHNA, CDR2 YSLEER. The V segment lost 5 bases and the J segment 7 bases; nucleotides outside the gene matches: 8. The CDR3 reads CASSLRTGDGGYTF. The CDR3 DNA follows: TGCGCCAGCAGCTTAAGGACAGGGGATGGTGGCTACACCTTC.

Only a few counts were recorded for this clonotype. The rearrangement joins TRBV28 to TRBJ2-1; no clear D gene. CDR1 and CDR2 from the germline V gene are MDHEN and SYDVKM. V was cut by 0 bases and J by 9 bases, with 3 bases left in between. This CDR3 comprises 11 residues. The CDR3 DNA reads as TGTGCCAGCAGTTTATGGGGTGAGCAGTTCTTC. Translation: CASSLWGEQFF.

The rearrangement joins TRBV7-9 to TRBJ2-3; the D is unclear. The ends were cut back, 1 base at V and 5 bases at J, with 10 bases in the middle. CDR1 and CDR2 (germline): SEHNR, FQNEAQ (reference sequence). The CDR3 covers 14 residues. CDR3 DNA sequence: TGTGCCAGCAGCTTAGGCCAAATGGAAGATACGCAGTATTTT. It translates to CASSLGQMEDTQYF.

This clonotype was detected once. The chain is built from TRBV30 and TRBJ2-1; TRBD1 agrees at 7 bases. The J call may be faulty, since TRBJ2-7 better matches the DNA end. Germline loops: CDR1 GTSNPN, CDR2 SVGIG (reference sequence). This CDR3 spans 12 amino acids. CDR3 region: CAFHSQGFQQYF. The CDR3 coding sequence is TGTGCCTTCCACTCACAGGGGTTTCAGCAGTACTTC.

The V and J genes are TRBV9 and TRBJ2-7; TRBD2 matches 14 bases. The CDR3 spans 16 residues. In germline, CDR1 is SGDLS, CDR2 YYNGEE. V was pared by 0 bases and J by 5 bases, with 4 bases of the junction left unmatched. CDR3 nucleotide sequence: TGTGCCAGCAGCGTAGGGGGACTAGCGGGAGCCCACGAGCAGTACTTC. Amino acids: CASSVGGLAGAHEQYF.

This clonotype was observed a few times. V usage is TRBV12-3 or TRBV12-4 and J usage is TRBJ2-7, with a weak D call TRBD2 (6 bases). V lost 7 bases and J 0 bases, leaving 16 bases between the germline ends. The CDR3 is made up of 15 amino acids. The CDR3 DNA reads as TGTGCCAGCACCTTGATGAGCGGGTCCTCCTACGAGCAGTACTTC. This codes for CASTLMSGSSYEQYF.

This clonotype was detected once. This chain connects TRBV20-1 to TRBJ2-7; 7 nucleotides agree with TRBD1. CDR3 size: 13 residues. V lost 7 bases and J lost 2; bases outside the gene matches: 8. CDR1 DFQATT and CDR2 SNEGSKA come from the germline V gene (reference sequence). CDR3 residues: CSGRTGATYEQYF. CDR3 sequence (DNA): TGCAGTGGAAGGACAGGAGCCACCTACGAGCAGTACTTC.

The chain couples TRBV10-3 to TRBJ2-1; D not resolved. This CDR3 region has 14 residues. CDR1 is ENHRY and CDR2 is SYGVKD in the germline V gene. V was trimmed by 4 bases and J by 12 bases, leaving 19 bases between them. Here the CDR3 reads CAISVGTTELGQFF. DNA for the CDR3: TGTGCCATCAGTGTAGGCACTACCGAGCTGGGGCAGTTCTTC.

The rearrangement uses TRBV6-2 or TRBV6-3 and TRBJ2-5; D unresolved. The germline V and J ends were trimmed by 6 bases and 4 bases, with 15 bases remaining between them. The CDR3 is 14 residues long. The germline CDR1 and CDR2 sequences are MNHEY and SVGEGT. The CDR3 DNA reads as TGTGCCAGCAGGCCCTTAGGACCTGGAGAGACCCAGTACTTC. Translated, it gives CASRPLGPGETQYF.